The source of this T cell receptor (beta chain) is a study of regulatory T cells in long-lasting Graves disease. Study-level information: Antithyroid drug intake by newly diagnosed Graves' patients had lasted under 3 months.

Overall study results and limits: TCR diversity in persistent Graves' patients was below that of newly diagnosed ones.

Assembly of TCR beta libraries relied on iRepertoire HTBI primers together with Arm-PCR of CDR3 regions. TCRdb recomputed calls from the multiplex PCR reads with MiXCR, one row per CDR3 protein. In the table there are 450,000 to 700,000 distinct CDR3 sequences, about 13% of which are singletons. Turning to this clonotype: Its antigen is not identified.

The sample's time point: newly diagnosed GD, antithyroid drugs for less than 3 months. From RNA extracted from PBMCs, the TCR library was made. Roughly 10 milliliters of peripheral blood went into EDTA tubes. This same sample was also taken into another study, of T cells in Graves' hyperthyroidism and ophthalmopathy.

The source of this sequence is a man aged 25-40 years with Graves disease. This specimen consisted of peripheral blood mononuclear cells (PBMCs), obtained at new diagnosis, from a patient treated with antithyroid drugs.

CDR3 in amino acids: CASSPRQGRRTDTQYF. CDR3 DNA sequence: TGTGCCAGCAGCCCGAGACAGGGGCGAAGGACAGATACGCAGTATTTT. This chain connects TRBV7-2 to TRBJ2-3; 8 nucleotides agree with TRBD1. CDR3 size: 16 residues. J lost 3 bases, V lost 5 bases, and 10 bases had no gene match. The germline V gene has CDR1 SGHTA and CDR2 FQGNSA.